Below, 17 T cell receptor beta chains from the same sample are listed, as sequenced in a study of CD8+ T cells in alopecia areata. The authors extracted RNA and reverse transcribed it into cDNA as the sequencing template. Only in-frame clones appear in the TCRdb table, and some are missing; sequencing was by immunoSEQ multiplex PCR. The table includes some 200,000 clones, more than 50% detected once. Source material: CD8+ T cells sorted from blood. These receptors came from a human donor in good health.

This chain uses TRBV6-5 with TRBJ1-4; 7 bases align to TRBD1. Per the germline V gene, CDR1 is MNHEY and CDR2 is SVGAGI. The CDR3 covers 15 residues. V gave up 4 bases and J gave up 4 bases; unmatched junction bases: 6. The CDR3 protein is CASSSLGDSNEKLFF. CDR3 DNA sequence: TGTGCCAGCAGTTCCCTTGGGGACAGTAATGAAAAACTGTTTTTT.

This clone occurred once. The rearrangement joins TRBV5-6 to TRBJ2-3; D is perhaps TRBD2 (5 bases). Germline V gives CDR1 SGHDT, CDR2 YYEEEE. CDR3 length: 14 residues. V gave up 4 bases and J gave up 7 bases, with 16 bases separating them. The CDR3, as DNA: TGTGCCAGCAGCCGGGCCGAGCTCGGGAATACGCAGTATTTT. It encodes CASSRAELGNTQYF.

The J gene is TRBJ2-2, the V gene TRBV5-1; D gene unclear. Deletions cut 4 bases from V and 5 bases from J, with 12 bases between. CDR3 length equals 14 residues. The germline CDR1 and CDR2 sequences are SGHRS and YFSETQ. Here the CDR3 reads CASSAYDGTGELFF. The CDR3 nucleotides are TGCGCCAGCAGCGCATACGACGGAACCGGGGAGCTGTTTTTT.

The CDR3 loop reads CASSLGGPYEQYF. The CDR3 nucleotides are TGTGCCAGCAGTTTAGGAGGTCCCTACGAGCAGTACTTC. The chain combines TRBV27 with TRBJ2-7, with TRBD2 as a possible D gene (5 bases). Germline CDR1 MNHEY, CDR2 SMNVEV (reference sequence). This CDR3 is 13 amino acids long. The V end lost 2 bases, the J end lost 2 bases, and 7 bases lay between the germline ends.

V usage is TRBV6-5 and J usage is TRBJ2-7; possible D gene TRBD1, 7 bases. CDR1 is MNHEY, CDR2 SVGAGI, per germline. This CDR3 region has 15 residues. V lost 0 bases and J lost 1, with 10 bases in between. CDR3 sequence: CASSYSGGQSYEQYF. CDR3 coding DNA: TGTGCCAGCAGTTACTCGGGGGGACAGTCCTACGAGCAGTACTTC.

The V and J genes are TRBV27 and TRBJ2-2; TRBD2 matches at 12 bases. Germline V gives CDR1 MNHEY, CDR2 SMNVEV (reference sequence). Trimming removed 0 bases from V and 4 bases from J; junction bases left unmatched: 9. There are 19 residues in the CDR3. CDR3 loop: CASSLSGLAGLSVTGELFF. The CDR3 coding sequence is TGTGCCAGCAGTTTATCCGGACTAGCGGGGCTATCAGTCACCGGGGAGCTGTTTTTT.

The chain has TRBV29-1 and TRBJ1-2; 9 positions agree with TRBD1. The CDR3 has 14 residues. The germline V gene has CDR1 SQVTM and CDR2 ANQGSEA. V gave up 7 bases and J gave up 3 bases; unmatched junction bases: 9. The CDR3 here is CSGKGQGPDYGYTF. As DNA, the CDR3 is TGCAGCGGCAAGGGACAGGGACCGGACTATGGCTACACCTTC.

The V call is TRBV5-1, the J call TRBJ2-7; 11 bases align to TRBD2. Germline V lookup: CDR1 SGHRS, CDR2 YFSETQ. The CDR3 consists of 13 residues. J gave up 4 bases and V 8 bases, and 5 bases lay outside the gene matches. The CDR3 coding sequence is TGCGCCAGTGGACTAGCGGGTTTGTACGAGCAGTACTTC. It is translated as CASGLAGLYEQYF. Looking up the rest from reference TRBV5-1 and TRBJ2-7 gives the full variable domain: KAGVTQTPRYLIKTRGQQVTLSCSPISGHRSVSWYQQTPGQGLQFLFEYFSETQRNKGNFPGRFSGRQFSNSRSEMNVSTLELGDSALYLCASGLAGLYEQYFGPGTRLTVT.

J is TRBJ2-1 and V is TRBV18; D gene ambiguous. V was pared by 3 bases and J by 5 bases, with 8 bases between. The CDR3 is made up of 13 amino acids. Germline V gives CDR1 KGHSH, CDR2 LQKENI. The CDR3 nucleotides read TGTGCCAGCTCACCCCCCCATGACAATGAGCAGTTCTTC. Amino acids: CASSPPHDNEQFF.

The chain couples TRBV2 to TRBJ1-2, with D unclear. The V end lost 7 bases, the J end lost 4 bases, and 19 bases lay between the germline ends. The length of the CDR3 is 15 residues. The germline V gene has CDR1 SNHLY and CDR2 FYNNEI. DNA of the CDR3: TGTGCCAGCACCCCCCCCGGTGGGCCGATCTATGGCTACACCTTC. It is translated as CASTPPGGPIYGYTF.

This clone was observed a handful of times. The rearrangement joins TRBV19 to TRBJ2-5; 8 bases match TRBD1. Germline V lookup: CDR1 LNHDA, CDR2 SQIVND (reference sequence). V lost 5 bases and J lost 9; bases outside the gene matches: 14. This CDR3 spans 15 amino acids. Here the CDR3 reads CASSSNPDRVEAQYF. The CDR3 coding sequence is TGTGCCAGTAGTTCGAACCCGGACAGGGTCGAGGCCCAGTACTTC.

This clone was counted only a few times. This chain connects TRBV7-8 to TRBJ2-3; D is possibly TRBD2 (5 bases). The CDR3 loop spans 15 amino acids. From germline, CDR1 is SGHVS and CDR2 FQNEAQ. V was pared by 2 bases and J by 0 bases, with 9 bases between. The CDR3 DNA follows: TGTGCCAGCAGCTTACGGACTTCCAGCACAGATACGCAGTATTTT. This encodes CASSLRTSSTDTQYF.

The genes are TRBV4-1 and TRBJ1-2; 7 bases map to TRBD1. This CDR3 is 17 amino acids long. V lost 1 base, J lost 0 bases, and 8 bases stayed unmatched. Germline-derived CDR1 and CDR2 are MGHRA and YSYEKL. CDR3 protein: CASSQGIRGNPNYGYTF. DNA of the CDR3: TGCGCCAGCAGCCAAGGGATCAGGGGGAATCCTAACTATGGCTACACCTTC.

This clone was recorded a few times. The chain joins TRBV28 to TRBJ1-5; maybe TRBD1 (6 bases). The V end was cut by 3 bases, the J end by 3 bases, with 12 bases between. From germline, CDR1 is MDHEN and CDR2 SYDVKM. This CDR3 comprises 15 residues. CDR3 region: CASSLAHRDNQPQHF. In DNA form, the CDR3 reads TGTGCCAGCAGTTTGGCCCACAGGGACAATCAGCCCCAGCATTTT.

The chain recombines TRBV15 with TRBJ2-7; D is unclear. CDR1 is LNHNV and CDR2 is YYDKDF in the germline V gene (reference sequence). The CDR3 runs 17 residues. Deletions cut 2 bases from V and 3 bases from J, with 20 bases between. The CDR3 DNA reads TGTGCCACCAGCAGACCCCTGGTCGGGCCCGCTCTCTACGAGCAGTACTTC. As protein: CATSRPLVGPALYEQYF.

The genes are TRBV4-1 and TRBJ1-6; no clear D. Trimming pared 0 bases from V and 7 bases from J, leaving 10 bases between. The CDR3 consists of 15 residues. From germline, CDR1 is MGHRA and CDR2 YSYEKL. This CDR3 is CASSQDLNPNSPLHF. The DNA for the CDR3 is TGCGCCAGCAGCCAAGACTTAAACCCGAATTCACCCCTCCACTTT.

The rearrangement joins TRBV4-2 to TRBJ2-5, with 7 bases identical to TRBD1. Germline V gene data show CDR1 as LGHNA and CDR2 as YNFKEQ. V lost 2 bases to trimming and J lost 0 bases; unmatched junction nucleotides: 12. This CDR3 comprises 18 residues. The CDR3 DNA follows: TGTGCCAGCAGCCAAACGAAAGACAGGGAAAAGTACCAAGAGACCCAGTACTTC. Protein sequence: CASSQTKDREKYQETQYF.